This T cell receptor beta chain was documented in a study of post-analysis software for immune sequencing data. A note on this clonotype: Relative to the germline gene, one junction end is altered; a read error may explain this.

Prepared TCR beta cDNA libraries contained unique molecular identifiers. The yield from roughly 1 to 10 million T cells was 500,000 or so cDNA molecules in total. From the PCR reads, TCRdb called clonotypes with MiXCR, one entry per CDR3 protein. The sample holds over 700,000 distinct CDR3 sequences, 25% to 30% seen once. Source material: blood. The TCR sequence derives from a girl between 5 and 17 years old with multiple sclerosis.

DNA of the CDR3: TGCGCCAGCAGCTTGGGCAACAGGGTCAACTCTAGGGCCAACGTCCTGACTTTC. Translation gives CASSLGNRVNSRANVLTF. J is TRBJ2-6 and V is TRBV5-1; D is perhaps TRBD1 (6 bases). The germline V gene has CDR1 SGHRS and CDR2 YFSETQ. The CDR3 is made up of 18 amino acids. Full variable domain (remainder filled in from reference TRBV5-1 and TRBJ2-6): KAGVTQTPRYLIKTRGQQVTLSCSPISGHRSVSWYQQTPGQGLQFLFEYFSETQRNKGNFPGRFSGRQFSNSRSEMNVSTLELGDSALYLCASSLGNRVNSRANVLTFGAGSRLTVL.